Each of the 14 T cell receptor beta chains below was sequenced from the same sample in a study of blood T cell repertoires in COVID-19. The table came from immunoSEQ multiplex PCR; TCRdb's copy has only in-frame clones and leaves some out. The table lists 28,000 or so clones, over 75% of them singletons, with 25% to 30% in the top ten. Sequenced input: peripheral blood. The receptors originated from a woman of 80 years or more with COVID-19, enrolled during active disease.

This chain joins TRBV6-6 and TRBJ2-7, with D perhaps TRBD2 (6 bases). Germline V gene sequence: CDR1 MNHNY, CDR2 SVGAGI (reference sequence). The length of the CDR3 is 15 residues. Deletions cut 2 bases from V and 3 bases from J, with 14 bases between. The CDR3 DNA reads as TGTGCCAGCAGTTACGGAGGGGTTTCATTCTACGAGCAGTACTTC. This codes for CASSYGGVSFYEQYF.

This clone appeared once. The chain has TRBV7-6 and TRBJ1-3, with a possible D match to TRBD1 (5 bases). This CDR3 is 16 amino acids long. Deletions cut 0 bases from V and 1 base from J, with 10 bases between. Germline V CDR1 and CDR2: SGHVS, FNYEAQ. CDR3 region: CASSLAGGGSGNTIYF. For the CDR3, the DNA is TGTGCCAGCAGCTTAGCCGGCGGGGGTTCTGGAAACACCATATATTTT.

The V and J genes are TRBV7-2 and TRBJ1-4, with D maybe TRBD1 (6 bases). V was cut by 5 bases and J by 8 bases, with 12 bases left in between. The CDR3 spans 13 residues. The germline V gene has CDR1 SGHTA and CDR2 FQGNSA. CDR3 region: CASSPSGTEKLFF. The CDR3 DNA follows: TGTGCCAGCAGCCCATCCGGGACAGAAAAACTGTTTTTT.

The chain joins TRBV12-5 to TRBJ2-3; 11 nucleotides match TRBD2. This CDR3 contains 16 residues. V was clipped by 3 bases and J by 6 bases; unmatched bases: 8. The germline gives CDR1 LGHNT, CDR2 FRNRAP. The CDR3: CASGLGGLAVSDTQYF. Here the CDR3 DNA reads TGTGCTAGTGGTTTAGGGGGACTAGCGGTGAGTGATACGCAGTATTTT.

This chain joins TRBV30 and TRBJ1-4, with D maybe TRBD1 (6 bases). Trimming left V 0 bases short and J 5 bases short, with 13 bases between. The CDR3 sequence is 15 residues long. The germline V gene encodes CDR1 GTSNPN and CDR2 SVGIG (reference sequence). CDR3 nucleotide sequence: TGTGCCTGGAGTGTGGGGGCCCCGGGCAATGAAAAACTGTTTTTT. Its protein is CAWSVGAPGNEKLFF.

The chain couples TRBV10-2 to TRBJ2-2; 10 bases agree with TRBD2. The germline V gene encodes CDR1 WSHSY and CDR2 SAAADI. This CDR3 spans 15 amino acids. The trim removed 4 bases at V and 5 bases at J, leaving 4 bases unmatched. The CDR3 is CASSVLAGETGELFF. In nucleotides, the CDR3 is TGCGCCAGCAGTGTCCTAGCGGGGGAGACCGGGGAGCTGTTTTTT.

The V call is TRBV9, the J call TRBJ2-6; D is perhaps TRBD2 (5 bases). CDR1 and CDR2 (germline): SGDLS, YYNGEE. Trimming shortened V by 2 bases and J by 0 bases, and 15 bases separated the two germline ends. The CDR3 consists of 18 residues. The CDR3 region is CASSVVGSGNSGANVLTF. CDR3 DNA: TGTGCCAGCAGCGTCGTGGGTTCCGGGAACTCTGGGGCCAACGTCCTGACTTTC.

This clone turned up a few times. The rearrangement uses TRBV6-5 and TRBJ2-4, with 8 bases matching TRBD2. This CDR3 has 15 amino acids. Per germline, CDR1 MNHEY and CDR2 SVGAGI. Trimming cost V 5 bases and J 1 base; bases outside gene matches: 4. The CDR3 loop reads CASSPRGGAKNIQYF. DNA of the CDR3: TGTGCCAGCAGTCCCCGGGGGGGGGCCAAAAACATTCAGTACTTC.

The CDR3 reads CAWRGDTGPQYF. The CDR3 DNA sequence: TGTGCCTGGAGGGGGGACACGGGCCCGCAGTATTTT. V usage is TRBV30 and J usage is TRBJ2-3; D perhaps matches TRBD1 (6 bases). Trimming removed 3 bases at V and 10 bases at J, with 14 bases between. The CDR3 is 12 residues long. Germline V gene data show CDR1 as GTSNPN and CDR2 as SVGIG (reference sequence). The whole variable domain, remainder taken from reference TRBV30 and TRBJ2-3, is SQTIHQWPATLVQPVGSPLSLECTVEGTSNPNLYWYRQAAGRGLQLLFYSVGIGQISSEVPQNLSASRPQDRQFILSSKKLLLSDSGFYLCAWRGDTGPQYFGPGTRLTVL.

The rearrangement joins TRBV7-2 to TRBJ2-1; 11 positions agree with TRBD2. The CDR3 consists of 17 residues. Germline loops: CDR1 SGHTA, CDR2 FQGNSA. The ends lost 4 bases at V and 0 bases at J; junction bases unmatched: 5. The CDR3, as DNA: TGTGCCAGCAGCTACCGACTAGCGGGGAGCTCCTACAATGAGCAGTTCTTC. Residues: CASSYRLAGSSYNEQFF.

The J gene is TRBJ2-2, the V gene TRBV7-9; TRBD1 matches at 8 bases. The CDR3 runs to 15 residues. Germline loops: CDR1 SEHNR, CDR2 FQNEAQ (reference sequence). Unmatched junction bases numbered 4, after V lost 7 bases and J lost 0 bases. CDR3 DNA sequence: TGTGCCAGCACTCGACAGGGGTCGAACACCGGGGAGCTGTTTTTT. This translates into CASTRQGSNTGELFF.

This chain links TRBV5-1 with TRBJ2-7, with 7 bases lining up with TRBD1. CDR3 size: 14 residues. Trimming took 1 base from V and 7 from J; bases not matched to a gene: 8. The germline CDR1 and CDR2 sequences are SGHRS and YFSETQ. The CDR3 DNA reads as TGCGCCAGCAGCTTGTCGACAGGGCCGGGTGAGCAGTACTTC. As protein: CASSLSTGPGEQYF.

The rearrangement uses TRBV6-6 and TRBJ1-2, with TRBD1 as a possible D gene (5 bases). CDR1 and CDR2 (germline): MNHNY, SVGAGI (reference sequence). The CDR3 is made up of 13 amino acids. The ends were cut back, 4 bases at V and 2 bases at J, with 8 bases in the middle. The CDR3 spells CASSFGGNYGYTF. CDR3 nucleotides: TGTGCCAGCAGTTTCGGGGGGAACTATGGCTACACCTTC.

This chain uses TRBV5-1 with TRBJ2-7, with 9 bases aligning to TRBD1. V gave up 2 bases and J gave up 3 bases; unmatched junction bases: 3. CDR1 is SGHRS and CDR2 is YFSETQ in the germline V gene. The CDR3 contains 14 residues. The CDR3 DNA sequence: TGCGCCAGCAGCTTCACAGGGGGCGGCTACGAGCAGTACTTC. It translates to CASSFTGGGYEQYF.